This T cell receptor (beta chain) was retrieved from a study of blood T cell repertoires in COVID-19. This clone has more than one count but fewer than ten. TCRdb's table, derived via immunoSEQ multiplex PCR, lists solely in-frame clones and lacks some. The sample contains about 250,000 clones, 88% of which appear only once. Everyone who took part was roughly 18 to 89 years old, and they came from about two dozen US areas. Trimming stripped 1 base from V and 3 bases from J, with 15 bases between. The CDR3 sequence is 16 residues long. Germline V CDR1 and CDR2: LGHDT, YNNKEL (reference sequence). The sample comprised PBMCs or T cells enriched from blood (not recorded which). The gene calls are TRBV3-1 (or the pseudogene TRBV3-2) and TRBJ1-2, with a possible D match to TRBD1 (5 bases). The receptor was isolated from a woman in her fifties or sixties who had recovered from COVID-19. The CDR3 protein is CASSQGPLTVYYGYTF. CDR3 nucleotides: TGTGCCAGCAGCCAAGGACCATTGACAGTATACTATGGCTACACCTTC.